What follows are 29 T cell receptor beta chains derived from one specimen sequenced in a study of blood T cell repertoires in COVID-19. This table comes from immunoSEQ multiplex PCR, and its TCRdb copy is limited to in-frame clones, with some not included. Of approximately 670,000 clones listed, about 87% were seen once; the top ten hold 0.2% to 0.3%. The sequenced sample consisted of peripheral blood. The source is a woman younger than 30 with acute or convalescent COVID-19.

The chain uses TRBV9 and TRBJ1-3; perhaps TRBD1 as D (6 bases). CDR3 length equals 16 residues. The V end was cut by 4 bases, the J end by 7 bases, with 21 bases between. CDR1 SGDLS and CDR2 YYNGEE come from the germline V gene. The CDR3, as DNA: TGTGCCAGCAGCTCCCCTGGGACACCCAGGAGGAACACCATATATTTT. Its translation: CASSSPGTPRRNTIYF.

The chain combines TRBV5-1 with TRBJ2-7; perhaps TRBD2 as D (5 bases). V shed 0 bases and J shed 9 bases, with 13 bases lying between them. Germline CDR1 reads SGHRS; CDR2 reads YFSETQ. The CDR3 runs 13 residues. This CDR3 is CASSLESGYGQYF. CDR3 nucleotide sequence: TGCGCCAGCAGCTTGGAGTCGGGGTATGGGCAGTACTTC.

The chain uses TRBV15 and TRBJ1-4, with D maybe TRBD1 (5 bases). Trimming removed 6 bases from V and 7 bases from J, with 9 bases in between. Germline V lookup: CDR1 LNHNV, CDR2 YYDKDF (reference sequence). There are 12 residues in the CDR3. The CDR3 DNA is TGTGCCACCAGATGGACAAGTGAAAAACTGTTTTTT. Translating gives CATRWTSEKLFF.

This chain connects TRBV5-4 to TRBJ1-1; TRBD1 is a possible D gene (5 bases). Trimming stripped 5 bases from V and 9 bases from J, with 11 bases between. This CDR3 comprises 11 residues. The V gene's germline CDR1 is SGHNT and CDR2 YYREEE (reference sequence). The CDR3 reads CASSIGTQAFF. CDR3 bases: TGTGCCAGCAGTATCGGGACTCAAGCTTTCTTT.

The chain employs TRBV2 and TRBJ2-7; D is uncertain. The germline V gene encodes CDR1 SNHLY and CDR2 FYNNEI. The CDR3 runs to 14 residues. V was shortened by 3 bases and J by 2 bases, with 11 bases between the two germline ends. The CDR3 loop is CASSEGLVPYEQYF. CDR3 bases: TGTGCCAGCAGTGAGGGCCTTGTCCCCTACGAGCAGTACTTC. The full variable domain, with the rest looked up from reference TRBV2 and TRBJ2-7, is EPEVTQTPSHQVTQMGQEVILRCVPISNHLYFYWYRQILGQKVEFLVSFYNNEISEKSEIFDDQFSVERPDGSNFTLKIRSTKLEDSAMYFCASSEGLVPYEQYFGPGTRLTVT.

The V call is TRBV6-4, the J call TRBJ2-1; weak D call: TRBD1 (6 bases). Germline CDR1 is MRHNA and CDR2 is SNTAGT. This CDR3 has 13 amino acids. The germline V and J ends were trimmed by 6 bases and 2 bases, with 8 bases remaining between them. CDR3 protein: CASSRDTYNEQFF. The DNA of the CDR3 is TGTGCCAGCAGCCGGGACACCTACAATGAGCAGTTCTTC.

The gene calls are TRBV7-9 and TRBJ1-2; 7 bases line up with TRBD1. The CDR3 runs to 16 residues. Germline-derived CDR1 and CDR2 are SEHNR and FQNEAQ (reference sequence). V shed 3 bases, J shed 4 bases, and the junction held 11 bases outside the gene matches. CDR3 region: CASSFSPRQGFYGYTF. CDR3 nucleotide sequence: TGTGCCAGCAGCTTTTCCCCGCGACAGGGCTTCTATGGCTACACCTTC.

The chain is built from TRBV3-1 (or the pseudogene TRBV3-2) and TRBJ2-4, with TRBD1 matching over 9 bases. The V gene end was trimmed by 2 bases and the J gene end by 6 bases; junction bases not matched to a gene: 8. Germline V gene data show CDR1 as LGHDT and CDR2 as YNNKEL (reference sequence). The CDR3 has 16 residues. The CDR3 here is CASSQISGQGVNIQYF. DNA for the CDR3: TGTGCCAGCAGCCAAATCTCGGGACAGGGAGTAAACATTCAGTACTTC.

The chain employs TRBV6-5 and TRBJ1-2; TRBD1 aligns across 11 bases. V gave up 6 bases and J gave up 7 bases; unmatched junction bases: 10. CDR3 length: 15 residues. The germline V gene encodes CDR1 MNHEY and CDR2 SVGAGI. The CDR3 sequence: CASRISRDRGAGYTF. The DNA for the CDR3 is TGTGCCAGCAGAATATCTCGGGACAGGGGGGCTGGCTACACCTTC.

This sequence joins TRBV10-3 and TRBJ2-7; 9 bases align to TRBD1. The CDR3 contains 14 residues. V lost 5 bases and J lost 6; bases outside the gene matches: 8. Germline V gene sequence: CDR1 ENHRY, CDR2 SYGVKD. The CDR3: CAISTRDRESEQYF. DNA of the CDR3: TGTGCCATCAGTACCCGGGACAGGGAGTCCGAGCAGTACTTC.

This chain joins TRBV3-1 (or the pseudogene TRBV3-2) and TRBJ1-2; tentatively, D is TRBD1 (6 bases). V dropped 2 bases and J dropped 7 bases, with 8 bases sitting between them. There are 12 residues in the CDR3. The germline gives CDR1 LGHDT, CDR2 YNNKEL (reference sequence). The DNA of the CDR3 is TGTGCCAGCAGCCAAACAGGGACTGGCTACACCTTC. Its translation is CASSQTGTGYTF.

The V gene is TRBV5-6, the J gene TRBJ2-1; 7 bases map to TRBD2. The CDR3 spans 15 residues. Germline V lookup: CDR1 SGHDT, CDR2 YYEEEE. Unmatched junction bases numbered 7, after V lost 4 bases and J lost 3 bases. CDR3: CASSRTRSVYNEQFF. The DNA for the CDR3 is TGTGCCAGCAGCCGGACTAGATCTGTCTACAATGAGCAGTTCTTC.

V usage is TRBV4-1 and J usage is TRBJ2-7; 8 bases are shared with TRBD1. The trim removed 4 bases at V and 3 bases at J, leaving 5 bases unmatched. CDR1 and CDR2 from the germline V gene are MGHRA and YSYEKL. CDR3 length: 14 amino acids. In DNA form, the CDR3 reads TGCGCCAGCAGCCGGACGGGACAGGTCTACGAGCAGTACTTC. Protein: CASSRTGQVYEQYF.

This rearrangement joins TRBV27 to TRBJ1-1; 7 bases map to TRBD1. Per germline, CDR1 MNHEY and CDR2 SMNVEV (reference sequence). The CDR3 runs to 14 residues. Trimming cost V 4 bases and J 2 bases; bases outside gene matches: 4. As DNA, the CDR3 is TGTGCCAGCAGTTCCCGACAGGGAAACACTGAAGCTTTCTTT. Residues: CASSSRQGNTEAFF.

CDR3 DNA sequence: TGTGCCAGCAGCCGGACGGGGACACTCGGAAACACCATATATTTT. It codes for CASSRTGTLGNTIYF. The V gene is TRBV7-9, the J gene TRBJ1-3, with a tentative D call TRBD1 (6 bases). The CDR3 length is 15 residues. V shed 5 bases and J shed 4 bases, with 15 bases lying between them. CDR1 is SEHNR, CDR2 FQNEAQ, per germline (reference sequence).

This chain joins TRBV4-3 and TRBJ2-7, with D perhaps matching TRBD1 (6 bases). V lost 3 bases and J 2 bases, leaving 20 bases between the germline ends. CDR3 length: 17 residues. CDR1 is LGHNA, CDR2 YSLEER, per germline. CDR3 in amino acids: CASSQNTGHINPYEQYF. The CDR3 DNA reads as TGCGCCAGCAGCCAGAATACGGGACACATTAACCCCTACGAGCAGTACTTC.

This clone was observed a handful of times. CDR3 protein: CASSHRRGDPTSYEQYF. CDR3 bases: TGCGCCAGCAGTCATAGGCGGGGAGACCCGACCTCCTACGAGCAGTACTTC. The rearrangement uses TRBV23-1 and TRBJ2-7; tentative D call: TRBD2 (6 bases). TRBV23-1 is assigned to the ORF class and has an uncertain function. V was pared by 3 bases and J by 0 bases, with 18 bases between. The CDR3 has 17 amino acids.

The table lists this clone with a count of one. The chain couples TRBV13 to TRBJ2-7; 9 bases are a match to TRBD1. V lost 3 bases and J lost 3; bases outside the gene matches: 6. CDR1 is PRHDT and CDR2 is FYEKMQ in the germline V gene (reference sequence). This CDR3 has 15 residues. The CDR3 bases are TGTGCCAGCAGCTTGGGCGGGACAGGGATCTACGAGCAGTACTTC. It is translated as CASSLGGTGIYEQYF.

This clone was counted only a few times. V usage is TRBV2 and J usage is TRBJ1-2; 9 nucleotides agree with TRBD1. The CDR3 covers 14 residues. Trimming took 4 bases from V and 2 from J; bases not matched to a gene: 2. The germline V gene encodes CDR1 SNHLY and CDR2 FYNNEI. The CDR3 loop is CASSADRGNYGYTF. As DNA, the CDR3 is TGTGCCAGCAGTGCTGACAGGGGGAACTATGGCTACACCTTC.

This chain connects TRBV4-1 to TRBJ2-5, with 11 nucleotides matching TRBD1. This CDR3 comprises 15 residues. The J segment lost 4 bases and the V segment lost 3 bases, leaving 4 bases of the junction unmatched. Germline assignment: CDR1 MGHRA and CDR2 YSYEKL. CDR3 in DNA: TGCGCCAGCAGCCAGCCGGGACAGGGGGGAGAGACCCAGTACTTC. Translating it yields CASSQPGQGGETQYF.

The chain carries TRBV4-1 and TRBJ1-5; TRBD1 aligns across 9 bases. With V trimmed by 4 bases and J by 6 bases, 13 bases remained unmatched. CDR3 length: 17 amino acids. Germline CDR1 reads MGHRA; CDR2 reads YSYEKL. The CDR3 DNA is TGCGCCAGCAGCCGCCGTCCGGGACAGGGAACTAGTCAGCCCCAGCATTTT. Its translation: CASSRRPGQGTSQPQHF.

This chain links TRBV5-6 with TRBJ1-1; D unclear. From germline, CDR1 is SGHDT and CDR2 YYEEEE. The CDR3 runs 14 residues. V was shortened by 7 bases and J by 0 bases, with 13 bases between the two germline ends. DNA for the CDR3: TGTGCCAGCGAAACCGGACTCCTGAACACTGAAGCTTTCTTT. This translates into CASETGLLNTEAFF.

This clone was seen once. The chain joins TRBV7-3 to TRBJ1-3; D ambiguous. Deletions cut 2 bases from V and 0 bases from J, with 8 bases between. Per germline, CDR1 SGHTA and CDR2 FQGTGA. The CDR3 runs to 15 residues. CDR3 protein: CASSLGRSSGNTIYF. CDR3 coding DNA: TGTGCCAGCAGCTTAGGCAGATCCTCTGGAAACACCATATATTTT.

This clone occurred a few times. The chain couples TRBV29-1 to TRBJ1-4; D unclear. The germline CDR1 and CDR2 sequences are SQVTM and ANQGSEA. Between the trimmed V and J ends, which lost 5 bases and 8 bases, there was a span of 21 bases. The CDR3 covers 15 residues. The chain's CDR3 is CSVPPGPGTREKLFF. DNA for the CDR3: TGCAGCGTTCCCCCTGGCCCAGGAACCAGGGAAAAACTGTTTTTT.

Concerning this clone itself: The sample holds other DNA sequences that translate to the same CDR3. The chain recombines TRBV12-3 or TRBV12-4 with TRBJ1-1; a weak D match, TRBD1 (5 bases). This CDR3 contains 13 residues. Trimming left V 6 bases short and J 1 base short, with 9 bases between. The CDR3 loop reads CASSPRGNTEAFF. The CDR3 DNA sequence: TGTGCCAGCAGCCCTAGGGGGAACACTGAAGCTTTCTTT.

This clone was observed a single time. In nucleotides, the CDR3 is TGTGCCAGCAGCAAAAGGGACAGGCTCGGCGAGCAGTACTTC. This translates into CASSKRDRLGEQYF. This chain links TRBV5-6 with TRBJ2-7; 8 nucleotides agree with TRBD1. Trimming at V came to 4 bases and at J to 6 bases, leaving 9 bases not matched to a gene. The V gene's germline CDR1 is SGHDT and CDR2 YYEEEE. The CDR3 totals 14 residues. The full variable domain, with the rest looked up from reference TRBV5-6 and TRBJ2-7, is DAGVTQSPTHLIKTRGQQVTLRCSPKSGHDTVSWYQQALGQGPQFIFQYYEEEERQRGNFPDRFSGHQFPNYSSELNVNALLLGDSALYLCASSKRDRLGEQYFGPGTRLTVT.

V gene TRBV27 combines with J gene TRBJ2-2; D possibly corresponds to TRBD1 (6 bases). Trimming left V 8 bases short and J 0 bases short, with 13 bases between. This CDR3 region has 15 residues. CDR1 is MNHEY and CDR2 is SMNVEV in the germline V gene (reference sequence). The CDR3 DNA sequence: TGTGCCAGCTGCGGACAGAATACGAACACCGGGGAGCTGTTTTTT. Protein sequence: CASCGQNTNTGELFF.

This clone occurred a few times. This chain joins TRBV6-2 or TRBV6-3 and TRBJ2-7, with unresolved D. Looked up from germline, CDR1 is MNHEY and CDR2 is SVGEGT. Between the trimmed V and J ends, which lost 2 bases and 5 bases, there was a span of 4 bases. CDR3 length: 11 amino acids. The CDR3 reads CASSYEDEQYF. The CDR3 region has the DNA TGTGCCAGCAGTTACGAGGACGAGCAGTACTTC.

CDR3 region: CASNPGRGLAEQYF. Here the CDR3 DNA reads TGCGCCAGCAACCCGGGAAGGGGGCTCGCCGAGCAGTACTTC. The gene calls are TRBV4-1 and TRBJ2-7; 7 nucleotides agree with TRBD1. CDR1 and CDR2 (germline): MGHRA, YSYEKL. This CDR3 has 14 amino acids. The trim removed 7 bases at V and 6 bases at J, leaving 12 bases unmatched.